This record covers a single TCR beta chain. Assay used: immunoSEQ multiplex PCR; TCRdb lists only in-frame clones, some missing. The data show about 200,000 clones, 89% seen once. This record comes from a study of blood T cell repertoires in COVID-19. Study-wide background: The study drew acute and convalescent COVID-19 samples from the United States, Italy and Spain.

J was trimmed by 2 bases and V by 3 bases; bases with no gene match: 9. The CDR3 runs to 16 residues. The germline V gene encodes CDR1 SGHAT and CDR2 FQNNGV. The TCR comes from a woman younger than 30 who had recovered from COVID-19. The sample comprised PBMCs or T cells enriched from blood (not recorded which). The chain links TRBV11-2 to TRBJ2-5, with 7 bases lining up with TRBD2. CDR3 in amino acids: CASSFLTGGTQETQYF. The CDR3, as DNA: TGTGCCAGCAGCTTCCTGACGGGAGGCACACAAGAGACCCAGTACTTC.